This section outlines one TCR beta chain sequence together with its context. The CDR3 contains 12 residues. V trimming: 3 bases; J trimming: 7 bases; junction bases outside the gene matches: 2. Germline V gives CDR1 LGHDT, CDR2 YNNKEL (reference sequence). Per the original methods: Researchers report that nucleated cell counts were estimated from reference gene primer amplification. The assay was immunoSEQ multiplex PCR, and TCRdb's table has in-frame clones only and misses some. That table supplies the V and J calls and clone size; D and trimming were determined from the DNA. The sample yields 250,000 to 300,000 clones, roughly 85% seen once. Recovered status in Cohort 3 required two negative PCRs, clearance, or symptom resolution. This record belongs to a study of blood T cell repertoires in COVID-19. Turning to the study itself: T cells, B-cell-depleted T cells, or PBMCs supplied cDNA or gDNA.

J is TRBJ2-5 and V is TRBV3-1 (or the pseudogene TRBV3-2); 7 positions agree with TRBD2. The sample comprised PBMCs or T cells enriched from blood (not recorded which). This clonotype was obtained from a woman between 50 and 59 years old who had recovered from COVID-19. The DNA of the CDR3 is TGTGCCAGCAGCCACGGGGAGGGGACCCAGTACTTC. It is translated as CASSHGEGTQYF.